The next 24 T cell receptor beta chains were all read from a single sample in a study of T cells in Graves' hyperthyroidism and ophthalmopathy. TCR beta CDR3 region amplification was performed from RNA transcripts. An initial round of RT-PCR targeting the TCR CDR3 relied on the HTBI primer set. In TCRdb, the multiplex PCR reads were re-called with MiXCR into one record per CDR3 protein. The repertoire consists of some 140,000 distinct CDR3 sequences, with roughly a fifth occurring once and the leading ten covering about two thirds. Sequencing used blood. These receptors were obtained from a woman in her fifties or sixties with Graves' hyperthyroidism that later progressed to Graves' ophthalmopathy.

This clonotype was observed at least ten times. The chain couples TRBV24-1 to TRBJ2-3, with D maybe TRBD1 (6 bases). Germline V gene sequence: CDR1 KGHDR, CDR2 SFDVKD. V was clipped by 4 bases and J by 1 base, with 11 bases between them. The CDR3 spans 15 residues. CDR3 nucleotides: TGTGCCACCAGTGACCGGGACACGGGCACAGATACGCAGTATTTT. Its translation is CATSDRDTGTDTQYF.

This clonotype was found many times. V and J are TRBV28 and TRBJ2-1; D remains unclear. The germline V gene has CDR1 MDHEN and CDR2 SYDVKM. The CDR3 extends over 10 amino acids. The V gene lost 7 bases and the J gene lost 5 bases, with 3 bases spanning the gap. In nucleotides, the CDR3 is TGTGCCAGCAAGGACAATGAGCAGTTCTTC. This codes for CASKDNEQFF. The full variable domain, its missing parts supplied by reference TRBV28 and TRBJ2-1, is DVKVTQSSRYLVKRTGEKVFLECVQDMDHENMFWYRQDPGLGLRLIYFSYDVKMKEKGDIPEGYSVSREKKERFSLILESASTNQTSMYLCASKDNEQFFGPGTRLTVL.

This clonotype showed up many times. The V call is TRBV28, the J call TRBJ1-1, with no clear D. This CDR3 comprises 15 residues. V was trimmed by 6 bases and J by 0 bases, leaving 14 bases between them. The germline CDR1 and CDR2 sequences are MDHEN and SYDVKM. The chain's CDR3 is CASRRPRLMNTEAFF. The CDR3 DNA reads TGTGCCAGCAGAAGACCCCGCCTGATGAACACTGAAGCTTTCTTT.

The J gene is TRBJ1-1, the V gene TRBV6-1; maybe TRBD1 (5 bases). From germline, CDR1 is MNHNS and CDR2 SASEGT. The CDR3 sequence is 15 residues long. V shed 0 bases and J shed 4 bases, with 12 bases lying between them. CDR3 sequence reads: CASSEAGAPVTEAFF. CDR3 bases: TGTGCCAGCAGTGAAGCAGGGGCCCCAGTCACTGAAGCTTTCTTT.

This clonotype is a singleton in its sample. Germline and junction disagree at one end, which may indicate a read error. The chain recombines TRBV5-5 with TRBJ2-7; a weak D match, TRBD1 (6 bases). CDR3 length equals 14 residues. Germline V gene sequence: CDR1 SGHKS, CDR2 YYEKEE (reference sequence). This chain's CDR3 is CASSPSPDSYEQYF. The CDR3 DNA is TGCGCCAGCAGCCCCAGCCCGGACAGTTACGAGCAGTACTTC.

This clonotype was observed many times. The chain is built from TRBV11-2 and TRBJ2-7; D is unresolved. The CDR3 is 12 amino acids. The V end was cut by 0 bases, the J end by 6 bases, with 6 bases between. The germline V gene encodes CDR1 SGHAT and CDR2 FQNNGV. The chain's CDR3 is CASSLDRREQYF. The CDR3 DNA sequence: TGTGCCAGCAGCTTAGACAGACGCGAGCAGTACTTC. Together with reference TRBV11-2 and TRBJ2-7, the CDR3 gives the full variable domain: EAGVAQSPRYKIIEKRQSVAFWCNPISGHATLYWYQQILGQGPKLLIQFQNNGVVDDSQLPKDRFSAERLKGVDSTLKIQPAKLEDSAVYLCASSLDRREQYFGPGTRLTVT.

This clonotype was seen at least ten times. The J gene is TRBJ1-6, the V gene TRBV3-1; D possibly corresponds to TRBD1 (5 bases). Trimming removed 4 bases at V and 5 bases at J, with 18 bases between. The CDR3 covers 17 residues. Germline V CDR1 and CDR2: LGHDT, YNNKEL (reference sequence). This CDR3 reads CASSRESAGPDNSPLHF. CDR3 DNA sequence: TGTGCCAGCAGCCGGGAAAGCGCAGGGCCGGATAATTCACCCCTCCACTTT.

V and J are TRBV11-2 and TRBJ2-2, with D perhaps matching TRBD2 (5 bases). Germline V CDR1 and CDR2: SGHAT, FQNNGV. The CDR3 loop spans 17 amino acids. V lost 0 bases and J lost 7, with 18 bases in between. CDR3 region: CASSLDLHNLRGGELFF. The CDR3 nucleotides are TGTGCCAGCAGCTTAGATCTACACAACCTCCGGGGCGGGGAGCTGTTTTTT.

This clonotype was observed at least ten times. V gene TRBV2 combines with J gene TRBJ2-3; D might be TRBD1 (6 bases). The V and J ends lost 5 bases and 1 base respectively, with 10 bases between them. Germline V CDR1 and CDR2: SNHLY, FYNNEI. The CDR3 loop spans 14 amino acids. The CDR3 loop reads CASSIRQGTDTQYF. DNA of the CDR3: TGTGCCAGCAGTATCCGACAGGGCACAGATACGCAGTATTTT.

The CDR3 sequence is CASSPSGTGPFRETQYF. In DNA, the CDR3 is TGTGCCAGCAGCCCCTCCGGGACAGGTCCCTTCAGGGAGACCCAGTACTTC. V is TRBV14 and J is TRBJ2-5, with 8 bases that match TRBD1. Germline trimming cut 4 bases from V and 5 bases from J; bases unmatched to any gene: 15. Germline CDR1 is SGHDN and CDR2 is FVKESK. The CDR3 contains 17 residues.

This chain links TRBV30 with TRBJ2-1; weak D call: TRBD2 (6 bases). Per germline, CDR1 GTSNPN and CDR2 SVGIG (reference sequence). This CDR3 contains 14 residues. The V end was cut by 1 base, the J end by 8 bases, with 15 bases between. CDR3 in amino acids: CAWSAGTLLHEQFF. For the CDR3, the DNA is TGTGCCTGGAGTGCCGGGACTCTTTTGCATGAGCAGTTCTTC. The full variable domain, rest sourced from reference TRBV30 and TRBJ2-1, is SQTIHQWPATLVQPVGSPLSLECTVEGTSNPNLYWYRQAAGRGLQLLFYSVGIGQISSEVPQNLSASRPQDRQFILSSKKLLLSDSGFYLCAWSAGTLLHEQFFGPGTRLTVL.

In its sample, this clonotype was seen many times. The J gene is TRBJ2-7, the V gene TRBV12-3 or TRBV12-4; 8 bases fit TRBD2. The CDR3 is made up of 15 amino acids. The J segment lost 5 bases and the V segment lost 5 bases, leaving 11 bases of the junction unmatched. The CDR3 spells CASSPRSGSLDEQYF. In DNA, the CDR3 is TGTGCCAGCAGTCCGAGGAGCGGGAGTTTGGACGAGCAGTACTTC.

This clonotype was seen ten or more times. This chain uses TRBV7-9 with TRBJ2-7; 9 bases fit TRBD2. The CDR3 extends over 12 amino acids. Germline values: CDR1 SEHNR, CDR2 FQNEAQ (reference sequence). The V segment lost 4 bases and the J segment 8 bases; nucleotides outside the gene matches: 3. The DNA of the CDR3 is TGTGCCAGCAGCTCGAGCGGGGGGCAGCAGTACTTC. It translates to CASSSSGGQQYF.

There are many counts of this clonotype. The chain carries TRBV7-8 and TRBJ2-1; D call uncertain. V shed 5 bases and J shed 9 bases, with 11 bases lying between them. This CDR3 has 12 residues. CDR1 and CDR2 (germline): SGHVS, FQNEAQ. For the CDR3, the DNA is TGTGCCAGCAGCCTACAAGATGGTGAGCAGTTCTTC. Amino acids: CASSLQDGEQFF.

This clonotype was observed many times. The CDR3 coding sequence is TGTGCCAGCAGCACGACAGGGGGCCCAGATACGCAGTATTTT. This codes for CASSTTGGPDTQYF. The chain links TRBV28 to TRBJ2-3; 10 nucleotides agree with TRBD1. Per germline, CDR1 MDHEN and CDR2 SYDVKM. The junction had 4 bases not matched to a gene; V was cut back by 6 bases and J by 4 bases. The CDR3 has 14 amino acids.

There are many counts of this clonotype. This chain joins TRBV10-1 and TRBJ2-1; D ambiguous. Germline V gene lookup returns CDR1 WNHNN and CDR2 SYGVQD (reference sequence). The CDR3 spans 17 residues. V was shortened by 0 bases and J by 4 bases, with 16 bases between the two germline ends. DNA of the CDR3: TGCGCCAGCAGTGAGTCGATTTATTCCGACGGGTACAATGAGCAGTTCTTC. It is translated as CASSESIYSDGYNEQFF.

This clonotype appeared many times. The CDR3 loop is CASSATILSGTGITNTEAFF. The CDR3 nucleotides are TGCGCCAGCAGTGCCACTATTTTATCCGGGACAGGGATTACGAACACTGAAGCTTTCTTT. This rearrangement joins TRBV5-1 to TRBJ1-1, with 9 nucleotides matching TRBD1. The CDR3 consists of 20 residues. Trimming at V came to 5 bases and at J to 1 base, leaving 21 bases not matched to a gene. From germline, CDR1 is SGHRS and CDR2 YFSETQ.

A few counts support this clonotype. The CDR3 sequence: CASSRSVGQALNIQYF. CDR3 coding DNA: TGCGCCAGCAGCCGTAGCGTCGGACAGGCCCTAAACATTCAGTACTTC. V gene TRBV5-1 combines with J gene TRBJ2-4, with 7 bases identical to TRBD1. CDR1 and CDR2 (germline): SGHRS, YFSETQ. This CDR3 is built from 16 residues. Germline trimming cut 4 bases from V and 6 bases from J; bases unmatched to any gene: 13.

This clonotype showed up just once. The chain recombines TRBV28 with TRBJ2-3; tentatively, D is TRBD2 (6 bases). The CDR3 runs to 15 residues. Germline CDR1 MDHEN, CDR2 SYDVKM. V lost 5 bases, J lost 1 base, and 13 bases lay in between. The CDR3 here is CASSPGVRRTDTQYF. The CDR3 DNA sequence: TGTGCCAGCAGTCCGGGGGTCAGGCGCACAGATACGCAGTATTTT.

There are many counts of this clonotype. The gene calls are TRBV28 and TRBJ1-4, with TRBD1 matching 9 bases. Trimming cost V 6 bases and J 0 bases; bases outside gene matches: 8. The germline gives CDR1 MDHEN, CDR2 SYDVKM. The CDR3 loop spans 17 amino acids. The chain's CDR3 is CASSRDRAGATNEKLFF. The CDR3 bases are TGTGCCAGCAGCCGGGACAGGGCGGGAGCAACTAATGAAAAACTGTTTTTT.

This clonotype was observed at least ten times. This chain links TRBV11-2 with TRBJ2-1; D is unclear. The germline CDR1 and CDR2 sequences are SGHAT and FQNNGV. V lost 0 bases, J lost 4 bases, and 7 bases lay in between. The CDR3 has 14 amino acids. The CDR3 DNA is TGTGCCAGCAGCTTAGATTCCATATACAATGAGCAGTTCTTC. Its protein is CASSLDSIYNEQFF. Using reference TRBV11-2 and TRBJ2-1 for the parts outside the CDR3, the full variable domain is EAGVAQSPRYKIIEKRQSVAFWCNPISGHATLYWYQQILGQGPKLLIQFQNNGVVDDSQLPKDRFSAERLKGVDSTLKIQPAKLEDSAVYLCASSLDSIYNEQFFGPGTRLTVL.

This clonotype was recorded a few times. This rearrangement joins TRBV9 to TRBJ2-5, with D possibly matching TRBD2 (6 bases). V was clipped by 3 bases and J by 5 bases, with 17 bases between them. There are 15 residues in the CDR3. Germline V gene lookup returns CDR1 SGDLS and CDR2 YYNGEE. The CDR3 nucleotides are TGTGCCAGCAGCGGTCTAGGTAGCGGAGGGGAGACCCAGTACTTC. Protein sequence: CASSGLGSGGETQYF.

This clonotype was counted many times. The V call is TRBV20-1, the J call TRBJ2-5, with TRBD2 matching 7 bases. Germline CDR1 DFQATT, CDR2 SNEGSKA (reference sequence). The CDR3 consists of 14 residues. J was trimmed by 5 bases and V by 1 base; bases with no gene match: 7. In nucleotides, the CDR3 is TGCAGTGCTAGAGGGAGTAGCGGGTGGGAGACCCAGTACTTC. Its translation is CSARGSSGWETQYF.

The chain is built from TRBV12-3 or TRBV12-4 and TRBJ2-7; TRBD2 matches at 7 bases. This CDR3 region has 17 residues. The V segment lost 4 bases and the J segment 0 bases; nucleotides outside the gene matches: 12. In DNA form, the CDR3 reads TGTGCCAGCAGTTACAAGGGCGGCGGGAGCGGCTCCTACGAGCAGTACTTC. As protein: CASSYKGGGSGSYEQYF.